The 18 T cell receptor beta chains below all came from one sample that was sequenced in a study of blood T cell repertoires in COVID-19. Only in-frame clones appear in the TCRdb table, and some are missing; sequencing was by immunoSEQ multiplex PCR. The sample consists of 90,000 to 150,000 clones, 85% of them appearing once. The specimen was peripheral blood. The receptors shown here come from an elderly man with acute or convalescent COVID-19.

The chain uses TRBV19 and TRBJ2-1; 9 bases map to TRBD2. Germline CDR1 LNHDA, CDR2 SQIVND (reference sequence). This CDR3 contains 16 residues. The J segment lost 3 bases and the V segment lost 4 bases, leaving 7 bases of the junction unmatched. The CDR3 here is CASSTGLAYRYNEQFF. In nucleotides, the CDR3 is TGTGCCAGTAGTACCGGACTAGCGTACCGCTACAATGAGCAGTTCTTC.

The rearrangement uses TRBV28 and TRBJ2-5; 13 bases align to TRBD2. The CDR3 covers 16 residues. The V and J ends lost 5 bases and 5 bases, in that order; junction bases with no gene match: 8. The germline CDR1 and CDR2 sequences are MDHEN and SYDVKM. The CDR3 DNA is TGTGCCAGCAGTCCGAGACTAGCGGGAGGCAGGGAGACCCAGTACTTC. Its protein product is CASSPRLAGGRETQYF.

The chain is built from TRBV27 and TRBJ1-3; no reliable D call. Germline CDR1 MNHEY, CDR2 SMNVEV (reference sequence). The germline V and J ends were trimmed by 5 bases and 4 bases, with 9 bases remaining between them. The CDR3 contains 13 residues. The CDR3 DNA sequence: TGTGCCAGCAGTCGCTACCTAGGAAACACCATATATTTT. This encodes CASSRYLGNTIYF.

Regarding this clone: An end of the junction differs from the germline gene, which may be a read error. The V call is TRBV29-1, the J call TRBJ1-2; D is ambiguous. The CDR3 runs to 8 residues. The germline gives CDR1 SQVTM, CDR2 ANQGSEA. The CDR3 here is CSVEPRSF. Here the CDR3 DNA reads TGCAGCGTTGAACCCCGGTCCTTC.

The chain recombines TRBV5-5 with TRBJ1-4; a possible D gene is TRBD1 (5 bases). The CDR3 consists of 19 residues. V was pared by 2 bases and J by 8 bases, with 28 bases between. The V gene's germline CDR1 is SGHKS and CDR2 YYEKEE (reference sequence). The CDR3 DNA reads TGTGCCAGCAGCTTTAATGCCCCCGGGCAGCTCGGAAAGGGGGAAAAACTGTTTTTT. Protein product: CASSFNAPGQLGKGEKLFF.

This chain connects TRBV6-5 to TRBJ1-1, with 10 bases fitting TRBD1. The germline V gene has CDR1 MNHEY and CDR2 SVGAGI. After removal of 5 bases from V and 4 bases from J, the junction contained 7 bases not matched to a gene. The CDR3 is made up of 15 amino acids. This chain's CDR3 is CASSRQGAGVTEAFF. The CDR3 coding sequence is TGTGCCAGCAGTCGACAGGGGGCGGGGGTCACTGAAGCTTTCTTT.

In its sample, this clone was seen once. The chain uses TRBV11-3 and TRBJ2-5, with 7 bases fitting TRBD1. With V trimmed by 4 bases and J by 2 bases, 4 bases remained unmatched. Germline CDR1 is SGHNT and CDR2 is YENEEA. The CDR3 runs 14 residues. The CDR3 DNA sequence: TGTGCCAGCAGCTCACGGGACAGACAAGAGACCCAGTACTTC. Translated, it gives CASSSRDRQETQYF.

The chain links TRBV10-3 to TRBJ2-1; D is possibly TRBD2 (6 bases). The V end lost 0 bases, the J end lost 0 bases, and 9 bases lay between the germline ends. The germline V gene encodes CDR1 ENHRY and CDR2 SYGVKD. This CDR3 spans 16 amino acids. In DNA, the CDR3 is TGTGCCATCAGTGAGTCCGGGGGAACCTCCTACAATGAGCAGTTCTTC. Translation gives CAISESGGTSYNEQFF.

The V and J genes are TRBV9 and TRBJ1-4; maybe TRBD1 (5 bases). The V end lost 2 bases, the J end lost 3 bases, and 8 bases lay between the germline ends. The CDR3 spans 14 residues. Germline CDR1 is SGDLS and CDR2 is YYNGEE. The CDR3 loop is CASSVGGANEKLFF. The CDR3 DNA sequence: TGTGCCAGCAGCGTGGGGGGAGCTAATGAAAAACTGTTTTTT.

The CDR3 reads CASSVGAGNEKLFF. CDR3 in DNA: TGTGCCAGCAGCGTAGGGGCGGGTAATGAAAAACTGTTTTTT. The chain is built from TRBV9 and TRBJ1-4; D gene uncertain. The CDR3 sequence is 14 residues long. Germline CDR1 and CDR2: SGDLS and YYNGEE. Trimming removed 0 bases at V and 4 bases at J, with 7 bases between.

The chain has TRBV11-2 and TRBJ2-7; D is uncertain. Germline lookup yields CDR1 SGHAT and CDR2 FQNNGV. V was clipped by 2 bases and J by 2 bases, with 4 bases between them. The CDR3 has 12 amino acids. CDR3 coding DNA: TGTGCCAGCAGCTTAAGCCCCTACGAGCAGTACTTC. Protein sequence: CASSLSPYEQYF.

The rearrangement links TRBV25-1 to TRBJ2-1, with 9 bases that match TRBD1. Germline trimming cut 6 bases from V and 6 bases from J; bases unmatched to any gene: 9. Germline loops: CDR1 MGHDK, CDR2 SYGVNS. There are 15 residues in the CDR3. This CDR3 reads CASSKIQGAGNEQFF. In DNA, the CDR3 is TGTGCCAGCAGCAAAATACAGGGGGCGGGCAATGAGCAGTTCTTC.

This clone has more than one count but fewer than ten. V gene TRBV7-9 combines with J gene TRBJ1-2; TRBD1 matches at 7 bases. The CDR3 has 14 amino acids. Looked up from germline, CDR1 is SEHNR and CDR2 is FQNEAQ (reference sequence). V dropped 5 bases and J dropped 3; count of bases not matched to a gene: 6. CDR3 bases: TGTGCCAGCAGCCTTCGACAGGGTGACTATGGCTACACCTTC. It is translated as CASSLRQGDYGYTF.

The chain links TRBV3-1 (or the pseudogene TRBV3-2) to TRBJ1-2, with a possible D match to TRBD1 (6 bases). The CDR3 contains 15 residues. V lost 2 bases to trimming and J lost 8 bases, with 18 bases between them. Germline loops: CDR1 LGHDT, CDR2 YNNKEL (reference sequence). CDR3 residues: CASSQTRDTGGGYTF. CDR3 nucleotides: TGTGCCAGCAGCCAAACCCGGGACACAGGCGGGGGCTACACCTTC.

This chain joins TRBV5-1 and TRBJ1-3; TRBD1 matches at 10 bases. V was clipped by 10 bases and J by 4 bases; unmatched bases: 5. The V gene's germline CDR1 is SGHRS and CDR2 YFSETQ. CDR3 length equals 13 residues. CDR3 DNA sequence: TGCGCCTCTCGACAGGGGGCAGGAAACACCATATATTTT. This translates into CASRQGAGNTIYF.

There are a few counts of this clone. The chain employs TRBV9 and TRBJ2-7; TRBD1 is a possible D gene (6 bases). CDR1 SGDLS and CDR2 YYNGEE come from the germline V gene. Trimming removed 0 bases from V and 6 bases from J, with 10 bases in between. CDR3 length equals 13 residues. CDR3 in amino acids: CASSVDRASEQYF. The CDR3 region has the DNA TGTGCCAGCAGCGTAGACAGGGCCTCCGAGCAGTACTTC.

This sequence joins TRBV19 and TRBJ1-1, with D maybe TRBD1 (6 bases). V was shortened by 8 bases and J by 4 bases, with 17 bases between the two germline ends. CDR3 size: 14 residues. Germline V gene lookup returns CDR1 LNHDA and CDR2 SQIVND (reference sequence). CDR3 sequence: CASASRGRGTEAFF. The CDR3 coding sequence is TGTGCCAGTGCCTCCAGGGGACGGGGCACTGAAGCTTTCTTT.

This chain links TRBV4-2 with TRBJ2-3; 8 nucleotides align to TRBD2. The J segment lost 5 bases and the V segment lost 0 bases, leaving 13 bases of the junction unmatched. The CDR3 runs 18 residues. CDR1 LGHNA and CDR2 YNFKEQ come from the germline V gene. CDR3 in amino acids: CASSQDLQREGLGDTQYF. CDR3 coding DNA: TGTGCCAGCAGCCAAGATTTGCAACGGGAGGGCTTGGGAGATACGCAGTATTTT.